Here is one T cell receptor beta chain with its context. The source of the sample is a study of cytomegalovirus exposure and HLA in healthy donors. Study context: The early release's HLA-typed donors yielded about 85 million unique TCRs.

This PCR relied on a set of 60 Vbeta primers and 13 Jbeta primers. This table comes from immunoSEQ multiplex PCR, and its TCRdb copy is limited to in-frame clones, with some not included. This sample has 65,000 to 95,000 clones, with roughly four fifths found just once. The CDR3 contains 13 residues. V lost 6 bases to trimming and J lost 5 bases; unmatched junction nucleotides: 5. Looked up from germline, CDR1 is SNHLY and CDR2 is FYNNEI. All the people who gave samples were healthy bone marrow donors. This sequence joins TRBV2 and TRBJ2-7, with 9 bases fitting TRBD1. The TCR sequence derives from a man between 70 and 80 years old in good health and CMV-seronegative. The sequencing sample was made of PBMCs. CDR3 sequence reads: CASRTTGGNEQYF. In DNA form, the CDR3 reads TGTGCCAGCAGGACAACAGGGGGCAACGAGCAGTACTTC.